This TCR beta chain was obtained from a study of blood T cell repertoires in COVID-19. Study summary: Specimens from acute and convalescent COVID-19 originated in the United States, Italy and Spain. From T cells, B-cell-depleted T cells, or PBMCs came the material, which was cDNA or gDNA.

Profiling relied on immunoSEQ multiplex PCR, and the TCRdb table lists in-frame clones only, not all of them. The data show fewer than 100,000 clones, with about 89% seen just once and 7% to 9% held by the top ten. Per the germline V gene, CDR1 is SGHNT and CDR2 is YYREEE (reference sequence). There are 14 residues in the CDR3. V gave up 0 bases and J gave up 8 bases, with 12 bases separating them. The genes are TRBV5-4 and TRBJ2-1, with a tentative D call TRBD2 (7 bases). The sample was peripheral blood. The TCR originated in a human donor with acute or convalescent COVID-19. The donor label of this sample is uncertain. For the CDR3, the DNA is TGTGCCAGCAGCTTGGGGGGGGGCCAGGATGAGCAGTTCTTC. The encoded protein is CASSLGGGQDEQFF.